This TCR beta chain was obtained from a study of blood T cells in healthy people across ages. The use of a sample-barcoded 5' primer and a J-beta primer mix characterized a second PCR of roughly 7 to 11 cycles. One entry per CDR3 protein results from TCRdb running MiXCR on the 5' RACE reads. The table records 1.5 million to 2 million distinct CDR3 sequences, less than 50% of them present only once. The germline gives CDR1 ENHRY, CDR2 SYGVKD. The V end was cut by 2 bases, the J end by 4 bases, with 14 bases between. The CDR3 runs to 15 residues. This clonotype was detected only a few times. This chain connects TRBV10-3 to TRBJ2-5; TRBD2 is a possible D gene (6 bases). The TCR sequence derives from a woman aged 40 to 50 in good health. The specimen was blood. The CDR3 here is CAISEQAPGGETQYF. In nucleotides, the CDR3 is TGTGCCATCAGTGAGCAGGCACCCGGGGGAGAGACCCAGTACTTC.